Reported below is one TCR beta chain. This clone was detected only once. It has no known antigen specificity. Base-call qualities are not available, and no considerably larger clone is one nucleotide away. Libraries were made using the immunoSEQ multiplex PCR assay. For the multiplex PCR, a mixture combining 60 forward primers for TCR Vbeta segments and 13 reverse primers for TCR Jbeta segments was used. Amplification of the CDR3 region of rearranged TCR beta genes was performed with a multiplex PCR assay on genomic DNA. The amplified TCR beta libraries were sequenced on the Illumina HiSeq System as 87-base-pair reads. Per the source publication's procedure: A later analysis counted 75 million to 100 million unique TCR beta chains across the 650 to 700 repertoires, and some 11 million of these chains were shared by at least two donors. A nearest-neighbor algorithm error-corrected the raw reads and collapsed the reads into unique sequences, merging closely related sequences to remove PCR and sequencing errors. CDR3 sequences were aligned to IMGT reference sequences to assign V, D and J gene segments. For a sequence to be retained, a match of at least six nucleotides was required to both a V gene segment and a J gene segment. Rearrangements were called productive when the CDR3 lacked stop codons and stayed in frame with V and J; all others were non-productive. CDR3 was defined according to IMGT convention as the region running from the second conserved V-encoded cysteine to the conserved J-encoded phenylalanine. Sequences without an unambiguous match to a single V gene segment were excluded from the earlier analysis of approximately 560 of the donors. In an earlier analysis of several hundred of the donors, V segments were called functional above 56.7% productive rearrangements and were called segregating when the between-donor standard deviation exceeded 5%. To diagnose cytomegalovirus status from the catalog of TCR beta chain sequences, a statistical classification framework was built. In a later analysis, TCR nucleotide sequences were compared against IMGT/GENE-DB human TR gene sequences so that V and J genes could be assigned. A later analysis assigned CDR3 sequences and most-parsimonious VDJ recombination scenarios with the TCRdist pipeline. A later analysis defined each TCR beta chain by its CDR3 amino acid sequence plus V-gene family, and excluded reads lacking a unique V-gene family. To address suspected cross-contamination and a sequencing artifact, a later analysis removed roughly 640 highly shared, low-generation-probability nucleotide sequences. In a later analysis, a clonal expansion index for each public chain was calculated from normalized within-repertoire ranks of inferred template counts. In a later analysis, generation probabilities were computed with a VDJ recombination model fitted to out-of-frame rearrangements, and the resulting probabilities were checked against IGoR. In a later analysis, hypergeometric tests were used to score TCR-TCR, TCR-HLA and TCR-CMV co-occurrence, with a repertoire-size bias correction applied to TCR pairs. False discovery rates were estimated in a later analysis by permuting HLA or CMV assignments 20 times. In a later analysis, co-occurring TCRs were grouped using DBSCAN, with TCRdist sequence similarity added in when clustering inside HLA-allele-positive subsets. For co-occurrence clustering, repertoires with fewer than 30,000 or more than 120,000 public chains were excluded, along with 4 to 6 repertoires with anomalous nucleotide sharing. The table comes from immuneACCESS by way of TCRdb, which keeps in-frame sequences with V and J called. Part of the clones is missing from these tables; in studies checked, under half for an unresolved V gene and the rest for unknown reasons. That table supplies the V and J calls and clone size; D and trimming were determined from the DNA. This sample gives around 120,000 clones in total; about four fifths of them show up just once. Roughly 9.2% of the sample comes from the top ten.

The cohort comprised fewer than 750 healthy bone marrow donors. All cohort members were sampled while nominally healthy, although unrecorded immune exposures were likely present. The donor was CMV seropositive and belonged to the group of 250 to 300 seropositive cohort members. Each donor provided a peripheral blood sample, and peripheral blood mononuclear cells were used for TCR beta sequencing. Genomic DNA was extracted from the blood cell samples with the Qiagen DNeasy Blood Extraction Kit. Trimming accounts for 5 bases at V and 3 bases at J, while the number of junction bases matched to no gene is 6. The CDR3 contains 17 residues, cysteine and phenylalanine counted. This entry keeps only the CDR3 DNA: 51 bases, framed from base 1. CDR1 and CDR2 are read off the germline V gene as SGHAT and FQNNGV. This specimen comes from a study of cytomegalovirus exposure and HLA in healthy donors (dated by TCRdb to about 2017). In terms of the full investigation: In an earlier analysis of 587 of the donors, 276 Gb of sequence data and some 120 million unique TCR beta sequences from 180 million or so T cells were reported. An early release covering about 600 HLA-typed donors comprised 300 to 350 gigabases of sequencing data and roughly 85 million unique TCR sequences. The number of donors typed differed by locus, with 629-630 for A, B, C, DRB1 and DQB1, more than 500 for DQA1, 606 for DPA1, and some 470 for DPB1. Rather than drawing on any new phenotypic data, the later analysis identified candidate immune exposures from TCR beta sequences and the way those sequences occurred across donors. Alongside the repertoire data, information on donor age, sex, ethnicity and CMV serostatus was compiled. Besides the first cohort of some 670 subjects, a separate validation cohort made up of 120 or so different subjects was used. Class I and class II HLA loci were covered by the typing at four-digit resolution. A later analysis re-examined previously published TCR beta repertoires from around 670 donors and added high-resolution HLA genotyping to investigate patterns of TCR occurrence. Among about 360 genotyped donors of the cohort, an average of approximately 250,000 unique TCR beta nucleotide sequences were sequenced per donor, around a sixth of them non-productive. Among the roughly 400 genotyped donors, 75% to 90% belonged to the genetic ancestry cluster associated with self-reported Caucasian donors. Genome-wide SNP genotypes for about three fifths of the 666 donors were used in a later genetic analysis, which treated that subset as a discovery cohort. The study profiled the T cell repertoires of hundreds of subjects by immunosequencing and related them to cytomegalovirus serostatus. Roughly 5 DR-DQ haplotypes were treated as single units for association and clustering because of strong linkage in the cohort. The study aimed to test whether signatures of past pathogen exposure could be identified by cataloging public T cell receptors. An earlier analysis of several hundred of the donors applied high-throughput TCR beta sequencing to assess whether each TCR beta V gene segment acted as functional or pseudogenic. To predict cytomegalovirus infection status, the study combined high-throughput TCR immunosequencing, statistical association of individual TCRs with disease status, and machine learning. All discovery cohort repertoires had been generated using a single sequencing platform.

The investigation overall reported the following: In a later analysis, most CMV-associated TCR beta chains were found to appear HLA-restricted, with HLA associations seemingly driven largely by CMV exposure. A further reported finding was that TCR beta sequences accurately predicted the HLA-A and HLA-B alleles for most subjects in the first cohort. Most TCR sequences were seen in very few donors, while some public TCRs were found in many individuals. Some IMGT-functional V segments, including TRBV6-2 and TRBV6-3, could not be distinguished by the 87-base-pair reads and were therefore excluded. A few of the identified cytomegalovirus-associated TCR beta chains were confirmed in vitro to be specific for cytomegalovirus antigens. The classifier was reported to diagnose cytomegalovirus status with high specificity and sensitivity in both the original and validation cohorts. Presence/absence analyses assumed roughly uniform sequencing depth across donors, an assumption that may not hold. The sequencing pipeline was judged likely to have produced a cluster of highly shared sequence variants as a technical artifact. A later analysis found that TCR association rates varied across HLA loci, with DRB1 alleles showing the most associated TCRs and HLA-C alleles the fewest. In a later analysis, about 16,000 TCR beta sequences were associated with specific HLA alleles at a false discovery rate of 0.05. Strong co-occurrence of HLA alleles, especially DR and DQ, made assigning TCR associations to individual alleles difficult. Correlated functional status among segregating V segments might be attributable to linkage disequilibrium, but an unknown experimental factor could not be ruled out. Compared with the approximately 700-donor mean, donors in an Asian-associated ancestry cluster had fewer N-insertions in productive TCRs, according to a later genetic analysis. Broadly in line with IMGT annotations, most TCR beta V segments showed up in productive rearrangements about 87% or about 30% of the time in an earlier analysis of roughly 590 of the donors. For the cohort, immune exposure information was limited to CMV serostatus. A later analysis found that HLA-associated TCR beta chains were more clonally expanded and had lower generation probabilities than equally common non-associated chains. The study gave a list of 150 to 200 TCR beta chains associated with cytomegalovirus. An association between a missense DCLRE1C variant and V-gene and J-gene trimming of TCR beta chains was found in a later genetic analysis and replicated in an independent cohort. Because HLA typing was missing for some donors at each locus, association tests included only the typed subset. A later analysis reported that several top co-occurrence clusters appeared linked to parvovirus B19, influenza, CMV and Epstein-Barr virus. In this cohort, only TCR beta chains were sequenced, and detectable features were limited by the absence of alpha or paired-chain data. Over 15 rarely observed V segments, including chromosome 9 orphons, were excluded from the earlier analysis of several hundred of the donors because counts were too low. The authors suggested that the approach could potentially be generalized to other disease states and immunological phenotypes.

The chain couples TRBV11-2 to TRBJ2-3; the junction holds 15 bases that match TRBD2. What was sequenced was PBMCs. The receptor comes from a female donor in good health and CMV-seropositive. The DNA sequence is given as TGTGCCAGCAGCGCCGGACTAGCGGGGGGGCCGACAGATACGCAGTATTTT. The translation is CASSAGLAGGPTDTQYF. Here the CDR3 is joined to the reference TRBV11-2 and TRBJ2-3 genes, and the full variable domain is: EAGVAQSPRYKIIEKRQSVAFWCNPISGHATLYWYQQILGQGPKLLIQFQNNGVVDDSQLPKDRFSAERLKGVDSTLKIQPAKLEDSAVYLCASSAGLAGGPTDTQYFGPGTRLTVL.